One sample yielded the 5 T cell receptor beta chains listed below, sequenced in a study of Ad26.COV2.S vaccination and SARS-CoV-2 variants. Sequencing used immunoSEQ multiplex PCR; TCRdb keeps in-frame clones, though not all of them. The repertoire holds approximately 460,000 clones, with roughly nine tenths as singletons. Treatment denoted: roughly 19 received Ad26.COV2.S at low or high dose, single or two shots; about 5 received placebo; per-sample allocation not given. Day 63 after the first vaccine or placebo injection was the time point for sampling. The starting material was peripheral blood, obtained in a trial of Ad26.COV2.S vaccine versus placebo. Every receptor here comes from a person between 18 and 65 years old who received the Ad26.COV2.S COVID-19 vaccine or a placebo.

This clone appeared a single time. CDR3 nucleotides: TGCGCCAGCAGCCAAGGAGGACAGGGAGACATTCAGTACTTC. Residues: CASSQGGQGDIQYF. V and J are TRBV4-1 and TRBJ2-4, with 8 bases lining up with TRBD1. CDR1 is MGHRA, CDR2 YSYEKL, per germline. The CDR3 length is 14 residues. J was trimmed by 8 bases and V by 1 base; bases with no gene match: 4.

CDR3 DNA: TGTGCCTGGAGTCTCAAGGGGCAGGGGGCAAAAGGGGGAGTCTACTTC. Translated, it gives CAWSLKGQGAKGGVYF. The genes are TRBV30 and TRBJ2-4; TRBD1 agrees at 8 bases. The CDR3 runs 16 residues. Germline V gene sequence: CDR1 GTSNPN, CDR2 SVGIG (reference sequence). The V gene end was trimmed by 2 bases and the J gene end by 16 bases; junction bases not matched to a gene: 22. Variable domain in full (rest from reference TRBV30 and TRBJ2-4): SQTIHQWPATLVQPVGSPLSLECTVEGTSNPNLYWYRQAAGRGLQLLFYSVGIGQISSEVPQNLSASRPQDRQFILSSKKLLLSDSGFYLCAWSLKGQGAKGGVYFGAGTRLSVL.

This rearrangement joins TRBV9 to TRBJ1-4; perhaps TRBD1 as D (5 bases). The CDR3 contains 15 residues. Deletions cut 0 bases from V and 0 bases from J, with 6 bases between. Germline V gene sequence: CDR1 SGDLS, CDR2 YYNGEE. The CDR3 is CASSVGQTTNEKLFF. The CDR3 nucleotides are TGTGCCAGCAGCGTAGGACAGACAACTAATGAAAAACTGTTTTTT. The full variable domain, rest sourced from reference TRBV9 and TRBJ1-4, is DSGVTQTPKHLITATGQRVTLRCSPRSGDLSVYWYQQSLDQGLQFLIQYYNGEERAKGNILERFSAQQFPDLHSELNLSSLELGDSALYFCASSVGQTTNEKLFFGSGTQLSVL.

This clone was seen just once. The CDR3 reads CASSPGRTRDYGYTF. Written as DNA, the CDR3 is TGTGCCAGCAGCCCAGGACGGACTAGGGACTATGGCTACACCTTC. The rearrangement links TRBV6-6 to TRBJ1-2; D call uncertain. In germline, CDR1 is MNHNY, CDR2 SVGAGI (reference sequence). The length of the CDR3 is 15 residues. The V gene lost 6 bases and the J gene lost 3 bases, with 17 bases spanning the gap.

The V gene is TRBV19, the J gene TRBJ1-2; D is uncertain. CDR1 and CDR2 from the germline V gene are LNHDA and SQIVND (reference sequence). CDR3 size: 16 residues. With 5 bases removed from V and 5 bases from J, the gap between germline ends came to 21 bases. The CDR3 DNA reads TGTGCCAGTAGTCCCTGGCAGGTAGATGCATTTTATGGCTACACCTTC. This codes for CASSPWQVDAFYGYTF.